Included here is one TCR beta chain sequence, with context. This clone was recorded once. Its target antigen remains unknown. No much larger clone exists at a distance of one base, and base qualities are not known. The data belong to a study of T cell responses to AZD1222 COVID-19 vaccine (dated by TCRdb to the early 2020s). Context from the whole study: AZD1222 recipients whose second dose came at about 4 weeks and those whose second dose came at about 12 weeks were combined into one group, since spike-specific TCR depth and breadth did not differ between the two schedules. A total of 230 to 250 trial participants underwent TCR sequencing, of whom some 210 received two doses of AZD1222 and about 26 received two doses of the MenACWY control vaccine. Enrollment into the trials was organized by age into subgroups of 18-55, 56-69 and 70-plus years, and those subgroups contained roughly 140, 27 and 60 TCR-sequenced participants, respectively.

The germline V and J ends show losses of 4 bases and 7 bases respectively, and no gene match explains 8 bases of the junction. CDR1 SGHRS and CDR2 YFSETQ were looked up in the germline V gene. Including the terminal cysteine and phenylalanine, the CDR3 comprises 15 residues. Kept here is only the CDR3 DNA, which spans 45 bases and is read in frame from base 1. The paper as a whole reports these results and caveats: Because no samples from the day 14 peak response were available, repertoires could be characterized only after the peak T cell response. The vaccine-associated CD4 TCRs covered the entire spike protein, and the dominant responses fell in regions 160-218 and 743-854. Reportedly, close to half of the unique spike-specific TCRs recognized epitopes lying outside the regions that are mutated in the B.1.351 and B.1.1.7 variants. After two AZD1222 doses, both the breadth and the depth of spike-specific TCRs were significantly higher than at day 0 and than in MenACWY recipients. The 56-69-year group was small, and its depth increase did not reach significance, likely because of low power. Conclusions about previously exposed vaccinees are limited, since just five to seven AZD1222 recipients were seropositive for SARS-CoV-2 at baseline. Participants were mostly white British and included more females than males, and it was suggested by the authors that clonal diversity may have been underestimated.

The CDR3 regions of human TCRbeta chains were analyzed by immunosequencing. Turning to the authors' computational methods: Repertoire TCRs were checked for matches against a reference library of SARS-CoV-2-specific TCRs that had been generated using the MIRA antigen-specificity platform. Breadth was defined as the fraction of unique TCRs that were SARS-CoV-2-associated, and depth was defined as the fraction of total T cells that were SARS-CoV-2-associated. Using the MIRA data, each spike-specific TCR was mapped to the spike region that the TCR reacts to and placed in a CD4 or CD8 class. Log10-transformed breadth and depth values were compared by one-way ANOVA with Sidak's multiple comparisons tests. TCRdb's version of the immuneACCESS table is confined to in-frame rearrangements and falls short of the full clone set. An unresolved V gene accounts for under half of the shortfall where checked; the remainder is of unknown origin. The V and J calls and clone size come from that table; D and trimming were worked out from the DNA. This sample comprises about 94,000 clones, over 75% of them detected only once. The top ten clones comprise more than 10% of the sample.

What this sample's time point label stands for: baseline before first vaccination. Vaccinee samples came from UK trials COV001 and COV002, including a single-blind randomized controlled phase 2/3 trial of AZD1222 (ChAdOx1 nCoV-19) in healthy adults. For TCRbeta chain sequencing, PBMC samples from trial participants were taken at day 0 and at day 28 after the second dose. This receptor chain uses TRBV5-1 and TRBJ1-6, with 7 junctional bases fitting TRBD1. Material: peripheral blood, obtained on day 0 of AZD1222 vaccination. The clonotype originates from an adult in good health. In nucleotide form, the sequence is TGCGCCAGCAGCGGGAGGACAGGAAACAATTCACCCCTCCACTTT. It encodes CASSGRTGNNSPLHF.